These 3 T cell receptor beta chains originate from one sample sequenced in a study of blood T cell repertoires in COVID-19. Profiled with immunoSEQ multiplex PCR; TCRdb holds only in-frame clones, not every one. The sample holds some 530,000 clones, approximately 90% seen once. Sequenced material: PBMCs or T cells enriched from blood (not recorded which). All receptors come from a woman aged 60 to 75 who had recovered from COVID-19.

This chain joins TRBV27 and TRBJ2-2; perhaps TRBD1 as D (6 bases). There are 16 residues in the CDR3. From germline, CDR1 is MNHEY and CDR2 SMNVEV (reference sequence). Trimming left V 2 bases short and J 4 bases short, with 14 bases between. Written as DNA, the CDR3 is TGTGCCAGCAGTTTAAGAAGTACAGGGATCACCGGGGAGCTGTTTTTT. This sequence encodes CASSLRSTGITGELFF.

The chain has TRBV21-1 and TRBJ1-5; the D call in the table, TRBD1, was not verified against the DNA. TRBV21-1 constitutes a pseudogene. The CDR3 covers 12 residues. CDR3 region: CASSKTPRQGDF. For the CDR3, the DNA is TGTGCCAGCAGCAAAACCCCGCGACAGGGGGATTTT.

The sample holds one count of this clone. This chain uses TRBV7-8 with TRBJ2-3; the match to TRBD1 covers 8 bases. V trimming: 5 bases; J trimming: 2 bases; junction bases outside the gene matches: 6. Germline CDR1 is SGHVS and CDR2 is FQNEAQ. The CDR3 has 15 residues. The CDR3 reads CASSRTGISTDTQYF. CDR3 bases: TGTGCCAGCAGCAGGACAGGGATCTCCACAGATACGCAGTATTTT.